Sequencing of this TCR beta chain was carried out in a study of cytomegalovirus exposure and HLA in healthy donors. About this clone: Its antigen is not identified.

Assay: immunoSEQ multiplex PCR; the TCRdb copy retains only in-frame clones and omits some. The sample lists about 240,000 clones, around nine tenths occurring once. Study-level findings and limits: Using the classifier, cytomegalovirus status was reportedly diagnosed with high specificity and sensitivity. First-cohort TCR clusters tended to co-occur in the 120 or so validation repertoires, a later analysis found. TCR beta chains numbering 164 were designated cytomegalovirus-associated.

The donors were part of the validation cohort, which consisted of about 130 subjects and was separate from the first cohort of under 750 subjects. CDR3 length equals 16 residues. Germline V gene sequence: CDR1 ENHRY, CDR2 SYGVKD. V was cut by 0 bases and J by 9 bases, with 15 bases left in between. This TCR derives from a man aged 18-30 years in good health and CMV-seronegative. The chain uses TRBV10-3 and TRBJ1-6; possibly TRBD1 for D (6 bases). The sequenced sample consisted of PBMCs. CDR3 protein: CAISESNRAETSPLHF. Here the CDR3 DNA reads TGTGCCATCAGTGAGTCGAACAGGGCGGAGACTTCACCCCTCCACTTT.